This section outlines one TCR beta chain sequence together with its context. What it binds is not known. This record comes from a study of OX40 agonist ivuxolimab in advanced cancers. Study-wide context: Three patients, one with hepatocellular carcinoma and two with cutaneous melanoma, achieved partial responses.

Sequencing was performed with immunoSEQ multiplex PCR; in TCRdb, only in-frame clones are kept and a portion is missing. The table has about 120,000 clones, approximately 90% seen once. Study results and limitations: Circulating CD4+ and CD8+ T cells showed clonal expansion by week 6 at 0.1 to 3.0 mg/kg. Patients who responded partially at 0.1-3.0 mg/kg showed clonal expansion ranking among the lowest.

V was clipped by 7 bases and J by 6 bases; unmatched bases: 13. Germline V gene lookup returns CDR1 SGHNT and CDR2 YYREEE (reference sequence). CDR3 length: 14 amino acids. Specimen: CD4+ or CD8+ T cells sorted from blood, collected in a trial of the OX40 agonist ivuxolimab. The source of this sequence is an adult with an advanced solid tumor such as melanoma, head and neck, liver or kidney cancer. This chain joins TRBV5-4 and TRBJ2-7; 7 nucleotides line up with TRBD1. CDR3 in DNA: TGTGCCAGCGGATTAGACAGGGTTCGTTCCGAGCAGTACTTC. Encoded protein: CASGLDRVRSEQYF.